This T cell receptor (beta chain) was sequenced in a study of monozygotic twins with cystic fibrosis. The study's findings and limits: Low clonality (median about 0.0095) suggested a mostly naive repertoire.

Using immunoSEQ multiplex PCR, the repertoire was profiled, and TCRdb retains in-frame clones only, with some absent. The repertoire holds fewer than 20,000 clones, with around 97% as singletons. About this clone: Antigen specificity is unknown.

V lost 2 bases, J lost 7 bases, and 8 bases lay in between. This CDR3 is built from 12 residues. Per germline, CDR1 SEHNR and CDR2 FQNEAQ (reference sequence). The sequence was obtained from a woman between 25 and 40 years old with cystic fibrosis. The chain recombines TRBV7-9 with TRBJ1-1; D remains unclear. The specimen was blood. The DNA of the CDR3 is TGTGCCAGCAGCTTAAGTTGGGATGAAGCTTTCTTT. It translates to CASSLSWDEAFF.